What follows are 24 T cell receptor beta chains derived from one specimen sequenced in a study of blood T cell repertoires in COVID-19. The repertoire was sequenced with immunoSEQ multiplex PCR; TCRdb's copy has only in-frame clones and lacks some. The sample carries 150,000 or so clones, almost 85% recorded once. Sequencing was performed on peripheral blood. These TCRs come from a woman of 80 years or more with acute or convalescent COVID-19.

The V and J genes are TRBV5-4 and TRBJ2-3; 16 positions match TRBD2. With 4 bases clipped from V and 6 bases from J, the junction kept 2 bases outside the gene matches. Germline CDR1 SGHNT, CDR2 YYREEE (reference sequence). CDR3 size: 15 residues. The chain's CDR3 is CASSQGLAGGDTQYF. The CDR3 DNA is TGTGCCAGCAGCCAGGGACTAGCGGGAGGGGATACGCAGTATTTT.

The count of this clone is one. The rearrangement uses TRBV6-5 and TRBJ1-6; D remains unclear. With 8 bases removed from V and 9 bases from J, the gap between germline ends came to 14 bases. The CDR3 consists of 13 residues. Germline V gene lookup returns CDR1 MNHEY and CDR2 SVGAGI. The CDR3 is CASLGSASSPLHF. The DNA of the CDR3 is TGTGCCAGCCTGGGTAGCGCGAGTTCACCCCTCCACTTT.

The rearrangement uses TRBV2 and TRBJ2-3; 9 bases are shared with TRBD2. This CDR3 spans 15 amino acids. Germline CDR1 SNHLY, CDR2 FYNNEI. With 6 bases clipped from V and 4 bases from J, the junction kept 8 bases outside the gene matches. CDR3 sequence: CASRSGTSPADTQYF. CDR3 coding DNA: TGTGCCAGCAGATCCGGGACTAGCCCTGCAGATACGCAGTATTTT.

This sequence joins TRBV29-1 and TRBJ2-7; 9 nucleotides line up with TRBD2. The CDR3 contains 16 residues. V lost 7 bases, J lost 0 bases, and 13 bases stayed unmatched. CDR1 and CDR2 from the germline V gene are SQVTM and ANQGSEA. The CDR3 DNA sequence: TGCAGCGCCTCCCCGGTCGCTAGCGGGGCCTCCTACGAGCAGTACTTC. Amino acids: CSASPVASGASYEQYF.

This sequence joins TRBV12-3 or TRBV12-4 and TRBJ1-1, with D perhaps TRBD1 (6 bases). Trimming pared 3 bases from V and 7 bases from J, leaving 9 bases between. This CDR3 comprises 12 residues. The CDR3 coding sequence is TGTGCCAGCAGTTTTGGACAGCTTGAAGCTTTCTTT. It is translated as CASSFGQLEAFF.

The chain uses TRBV5-5 and TRBJ2-3; TRBD1 is a possible D gene (6 bases). The length of the CDR3 is 15 residues. Germline V gene lookup returns CDR1 SGHKS and CDR2 YYEKEE (reference sequence). The germline V and J ends were trimmed by 4 bases and 0 bases, with 12 bases remaining between them. The CDR3 sequence is CASSPGQTSTDTQYF. CDR3 bases: TGTGCCAGCAGCCCCGGACAGACTAGCACAGATACGCAGTATTTT. The full variable domain, completed using reference TRBV5-5 and TRBJ2-3, is DAGVTQSPTHLIKTRGQQVTLRCSPISGHKSVSWYQQVLGQGPQFIFQYYEKEERGRGNFPDRFSARQFPNYSSELNVNALLLGDSALYLCASSPGQTSTDTQYFGPGTRLTVL.

This clone showed up just a few times. The J gene is TRBJ1-1, the V gene TRBV29-1, with 7 bases lining up with TRBD1. The CDR3 covers 15 residues. Trimming cost V 3 bases and J 4 bases; bases outside gene matches: 11. Germline values: CDR1 SQVTM, CDR2 ANQGSEA. DNA for the CDR3: TGCAGCGTTGAGGGACAGCCACGGAGCGTCACTGAAGCTTTCTTT. Translated: CSVEGQPRSVTEAFF.

This chain links TRBV7-2 with TRBJ1-1, with D possibly matching TRBD1 (6 bases). This CDR3 has 15 amino acids. Per the germline V gene, CDR1 is SGHTA and CDR2 is FQGNSA. Between the trimmed V and J ends, which lost 2 bases and 5 bases, there was a span of 15 bases. Here the CDR3 reads CASSLLRGGRTEAFF. CDR3 sequence (DNA): TGTGCCAGCAGCTTATTACGCGGGGGCCGAACTGAAGCTTTCTTT.

The chain joins TRBV19 to TRBJ1-2; perhaps TRBD1 as D (6 bases). The CDR3 spans 14 residues. Germline-derived CDR1 and CDR2 are LNHDA and SQIVND (reference sequence). The V and J ends lost 3 bases and 3 bases respectively, with 11 bases between them. The CDR3 region has the DNA TGTGCCAGTAGTATCAGGGGCGCGGACTATGGCTACACCTTC. Translating gives CASSIRGADYGYTF.

The chain employs TRBV27 and TRBJ1-1, with D unresolved. The ends were cut back, 6 bases at V and 0 bases at J, with 14 bases in the middle. The germline gives CDR1 MNHEY, CDR2 SMNVEV (reference sequence). CDR3 length: 15 residues. The CDR3 here is CASRTITPMNTEAFF. The CDR3 DNA reads TGTGCCAGCAGGACAATCACACCTATGAACACTGAAGCTTTCTTT.

V usage is TRBV29-1 and J usage is TRBJ2-5; 10 nucleotides match TRBD2. CDR3 length: 14 amino acids. The germline gives CDR1 SQVTM, CDR2 ANQGSEA. V was pared by 2 bases and J by 4 bases, with 4 bases of the junction left unmatched. CDR3 residues: CSVEKREGRETQYF. The DNA of the CDR3 is TGCAGCGTTGAAAAGCGGGAGGGCCGAGAGACCCAGTACTTC.

The chain is built from TRBV12-5 and TRBJ1-2, with a weak D call TRBD1 (6 bases). Germline CDR1 reads LGHNT; CDR2 reads FRNRAP. The V end was cut by 4 bases, the J end by 2 bases, with 11 bases between. The CDR3 consists of 14 residues. The CDR3 nucleotides are TGTGCTAGTGGTTCCAGGGGAAACAACTATGGCTACACCTTC. Encoded protein: CASGSRGNNYGYTF.

V and J are TRBV19 and TRBJ2-1, with D possibly TRBD2 on 7 matching bases. Germline-derived CDR1 and CDR2 are LNHDA and SQIVND (reference sequence). V was clipped by 7 bases and J by 0 bases, with 10 bases between them. CDR3 length: 14 residues. The CDR3 sequence: CASNRGGSYNEQFF. As DNA, the CDR3 is TGTGCCAGTAATAGGGGGGGCTCCTACAATGAGCAGTTCTTC.

V is TRBV19 and J is TRBJ2-2; D call uncertain. The CDR3 is 13 residues long. In germline, CDR1 is LNHDA, CDR2 SQIVND (reference sequence). V dropped 2 bases and J dropped 6 bases, with 7 bases sitting between them. This CDR3 reads CASSIQVSGELFF. For the CDR3, the DNA is TGTGCCAGTAGTATACAGGTCTCCGGGGAGCTGTTTTTT.

Remarks on this clone: This CDR3 is also generated by other DNA sequences in the sample. This chain links TRBV6-5 with TRBJ1-1; the D is unclear. Germline V gene lookup returns CDR1 MNHEY and CDR2 SVGAGI. CDR3 length: 12 residues. V was cut by 0 bases and J by 7 bases, with 6 bases left in between. This chain's CDR3 is CASSYSGGEAFF. The CDR3 DNA reads as TGTGCCAGCAGTTACTCAGGAGGTGAAGCTTTCTTT.

V gene TRBV6-5 combines with J gene TRBJ1-2; TRBD1 aligns across 9 bases. In germline, CDR1 is MNHEY, CDR2 SVGAGI. This CDR3 is built from 13 residues. Unmatched junction bases numbered 3, after V lost 4 bases and J lost 6 bases. In nucleotides, the CDR3 is TGTGCCAGCAGTTTGACAGGGGGGAATGGCTACACCTTC. Amino acid sequence: CASSLTGGNGYTF.

The V call is TRBV5-1, the J call TRBJ2-3; D remains unclear. The CDR3 extends over 15 amino acids. Germline-derived CDR1 and CDR2 are SGHRS and YFSETQ. V was trimmed by 3 bases and J by 0 bases, leaving 11 bases between them. The chain's CDR3 is CASSSLPGSTDTQYF. CDR3 nucleotide sequence: TGCGCCAGCAGCTCCCTCCCGGGTAGCACAGATACGCAGTATTTT.

J is TRBJ2-2 and V is TRBV10-3; the match to TRBD2 covers 11 bases. The germline gives CDR1 ENHRY, CDR2 SYGVKD. There are 16 residues in the CDR3. Unmatched junction bases numbered 2, after V lost 2 bases and J lost 3 bases. The CDR3 loop reads CAISEPGLADTGELFF. DNA for the CDR3: TGTGCCATCAGTGAGCCGGGACTAGCGGACACCGGGGAGCTGTTTTTT.

This chain links TRBV6-4 with TRBJ2-4; 7 positions match TRBD1. Germline-derived CDR1 and CDR2 are MRHNA and SNTAGT. Trimming cost V 5 bases and J 1 base; bases outside gene matches: 11. The CDR3 spans 17 residues. CDR3 in DNA: TGTGCCAGCAGTTCAATTAGACAGGGAATGGCCAAAAACATTCAGTACTTC. Amino acids: CASSSIRQGMAKNIQYF.

The CDR3 DNA reads as TGTGCCAGCACCTCTAGGTCTAGCCGGGAGACCCAGTACTTC. Translated, it gives CASTSRSSRETQYF. The chain carries TRBV7-9 and TRBJ2-5; D possibly corresponds to TRBD2 (5 bases). V lost 7 bases and J lost 5, with 17 bases in between. Germline assignment: CDR1 SEHNR and CDR2 FQNEAQ (reference sequence). CDR3 size: 14 residues. Full variable domain (missing parts from reference TRBV7-9 and TRBJ2-5): DTGVSQNPRHKITKRGQNVTFRCDPISEHNRLYWYRQTLGQGPEFLTYFQNEAQLEKSRLLSDRFSAERPKGSFSTLEIQRTEQGDSAMYLCASTSRSSRETQYFGPGTRLLVL.

The gene calls are TRBV15 and TRBJ1-5, with a tentative D call TRBD1 (6 bases). Between the trimmed V and J ends, which lost 2 bases and 5 bases, there was a span of 22 bases. The germline V gene has CDR1 LNHNV and CDR2 YYDKDF (reference sequence). The CDR3 loop spans 18 amino acids. The CDR3 reads CATSRTPRGGPEDQPQHF. In DNA, the CDR3 is TGTGCCACCAGCAGAACCCCGAGGGGGGGACCTGAGGATCAGCCCCAGCATTTT.

The chain carries TRBV2 and TRBJ2-1; possible D gene TRBD2, 7 bases. Trimming took 6 bases from V and 8 from J, leaving 14 bases between them. Germline CDR1 is SNHLY and CDR2 is FYNNEI. CDR3 length equals 13 residues. CDR3 sequence: CASSGGLRDEQFF. The CDR3 coding sequence is TGTGCCAGCAGCGGGGGGCTTCGGGATGAGCAGTTCTTC. The variable domain in full, completed from reference TRBV2 and TRBJ2-1, reads EPEVTQTPSHQVTQMGQEVILRCVPISNHLYFYWYRQILGQKVEFLVSFYNNEISEKSEIFDDQFSVERPDGSNFTLKIRSTKLEDSAMYFCASSGGLRDEQFFGPGTRLTVL.

J is TRBJ1-1 and V is TRBV6-5; D not certain. This CDR3 has 13 amino acids. Germline V gives CDR1 MNHEY, CDR2 SVGAGI. V was clipped by 6 bases and J by 1 base, with 9 bases between them. CDR3 in amino acids: CASSNNRNTEAFF. DNA of the CDR3: TGTGCCAGCAGCAACAACAGGAACACTGAAGCTTTCTTT.

This clone was seen more than once but under ten times. CDR3 amino acids: CASSPTQDRGIYGYTF. The CDR3 DNA sequence: TGTGCCAGCAGCCCAACACAAGACAGGGGGATCTATGGCTACACCTTC. The rearrangement uses TRBV5-5 and TRBJ1-2; the match to TRBD1 covers 9 bases. With V trimmed by 4 bases and J by 4 bases, 11 bases remained unmatched. The CDR3 length is 16 residues. Germline lookup yields CDR1 SGHKS and CDR2 YYEKEE (reference sequence).